This TCR beta chain stems from a study of T cell changes during pregnancy in multiple sclerosis. This table comes from immunoSEQ multiplex PCR, and its TCRdb copy is limited to in-frame clones, with some not included. The profile shows 45,000 to 70,000 clones, about 90% of them singletons. The ends lost 5 bases at V and 3 bases at J; junction bases unmatched: 8. The CDR3 length is 16 residues. Germline V gene lookup returns CDR1 SGHTA and CDR2 FQGNSA. The clonotype comes from a female donor in good health, enrolled as a control in a pregnancy study. The V and J genes are TRBV7-2 and TRBJ2-2; 8 positions agree with TRBD2. The specimen comprised CD4+ T cells from peripheral blood mononuclear cells, sampled after pregnancy. CDR3 DNA sequence: TGTGCCAGCAGCCAAGCGGCGGGGGGATACACCGGGGAGCTGTTTTTT. It translates to CASSQAAGGYTGELFF.